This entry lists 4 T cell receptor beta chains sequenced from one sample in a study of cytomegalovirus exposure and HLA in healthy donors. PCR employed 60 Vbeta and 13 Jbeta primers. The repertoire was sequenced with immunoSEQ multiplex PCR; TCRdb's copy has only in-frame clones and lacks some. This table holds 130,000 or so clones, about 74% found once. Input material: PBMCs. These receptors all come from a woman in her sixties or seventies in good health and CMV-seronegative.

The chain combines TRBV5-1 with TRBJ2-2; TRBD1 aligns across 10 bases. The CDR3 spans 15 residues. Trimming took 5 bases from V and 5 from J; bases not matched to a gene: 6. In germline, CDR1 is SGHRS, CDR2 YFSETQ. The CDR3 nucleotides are TGCGCCAGCAGAGCGGGGACAGGGGAGACCGGGGAGCTGTTTTTT. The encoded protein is CASRAGTGETGELFF.

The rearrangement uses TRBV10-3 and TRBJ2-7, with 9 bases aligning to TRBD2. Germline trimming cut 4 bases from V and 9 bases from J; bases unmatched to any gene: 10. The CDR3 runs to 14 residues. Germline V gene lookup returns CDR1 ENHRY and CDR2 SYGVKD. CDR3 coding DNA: TGTGCCATCAGTGGGGGGGTAGCGGGAGAGAGGCAGTACTTC. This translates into CAISGGVAGERQYF.

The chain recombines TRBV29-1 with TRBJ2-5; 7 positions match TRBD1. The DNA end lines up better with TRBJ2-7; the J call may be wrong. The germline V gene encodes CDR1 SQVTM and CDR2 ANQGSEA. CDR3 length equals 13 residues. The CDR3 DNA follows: TGCAGCGTTCGGACAGGTACCTCCTACGAGCAGTACTTC. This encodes CSVRTGTSYEQYF.

The CDR3: CASSTEPVSGDSNQPQHF. DNA of the CDR3: TGTGCCAGCAGCACCGAGCCCGTTTCGGGGGATAGCAATCAGCCCCAGCATTTT. The V and J genes are TRBV7-2 and TRBJ1-5, with D maybe TRBD1 (5 bases). Per germline, CDR1 SGHTA and CDR2 FQGNSA. The CDR3 has 18 amino acids. V gave up 5 bases and J gave up 0 bases, with 20 bases separating them.